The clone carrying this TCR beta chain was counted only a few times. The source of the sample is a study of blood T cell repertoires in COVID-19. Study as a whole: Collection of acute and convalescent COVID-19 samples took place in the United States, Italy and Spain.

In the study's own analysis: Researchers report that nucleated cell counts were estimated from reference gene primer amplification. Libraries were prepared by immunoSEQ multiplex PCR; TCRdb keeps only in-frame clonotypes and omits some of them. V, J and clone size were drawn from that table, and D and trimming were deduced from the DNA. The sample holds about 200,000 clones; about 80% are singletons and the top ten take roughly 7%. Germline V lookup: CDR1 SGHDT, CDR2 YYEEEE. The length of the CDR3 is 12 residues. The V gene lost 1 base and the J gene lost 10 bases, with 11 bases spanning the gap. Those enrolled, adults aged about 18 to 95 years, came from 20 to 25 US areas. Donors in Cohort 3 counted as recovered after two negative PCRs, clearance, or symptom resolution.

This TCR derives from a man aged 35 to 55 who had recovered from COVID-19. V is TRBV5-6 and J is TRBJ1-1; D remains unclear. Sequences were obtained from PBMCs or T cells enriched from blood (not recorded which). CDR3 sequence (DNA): TGTGCCAGCAGCTTGAGAGAGGGTCGAGCTTTCTTT. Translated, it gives CASSLREGRAFF. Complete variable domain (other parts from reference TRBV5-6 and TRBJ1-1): DAGVTQSPTHLIKTRGQQVTLRCSPKSGHDTVSWYQQALGQGPQFIFQYYEEEERQRGNFPDRFSGHQFPNYSSELNVNALLLGDSALYLCASSLREGRAFFGQGTRLTVV.